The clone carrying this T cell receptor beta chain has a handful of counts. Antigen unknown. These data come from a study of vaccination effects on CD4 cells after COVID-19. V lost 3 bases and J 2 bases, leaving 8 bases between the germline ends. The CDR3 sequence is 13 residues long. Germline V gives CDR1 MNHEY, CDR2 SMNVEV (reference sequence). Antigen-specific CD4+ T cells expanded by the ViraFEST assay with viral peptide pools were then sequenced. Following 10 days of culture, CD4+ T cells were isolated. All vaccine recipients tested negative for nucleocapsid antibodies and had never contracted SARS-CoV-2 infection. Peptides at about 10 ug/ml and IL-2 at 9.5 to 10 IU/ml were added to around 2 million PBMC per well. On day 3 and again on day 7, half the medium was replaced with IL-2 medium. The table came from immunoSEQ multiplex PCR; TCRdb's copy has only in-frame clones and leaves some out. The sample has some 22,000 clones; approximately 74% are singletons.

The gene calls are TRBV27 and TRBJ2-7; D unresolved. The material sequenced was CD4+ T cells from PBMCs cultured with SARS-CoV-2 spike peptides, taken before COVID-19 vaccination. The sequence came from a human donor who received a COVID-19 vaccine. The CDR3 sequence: CASSLSQPYEQYF. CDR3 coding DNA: TGTGCCAGCAGTTTGTCACAGCCCTACGAGCAGTACTTC.